The 3 T cell receptor beta chains below were found in one sample sequenced in a study of blood T cell repertoires in COVID-19. Some clones are missing from TCRdb's copy, which holds only in-frame ones; the method was immunoSEQ multiplex PCR. The table lists roughly 200,000 clones, about four fifths of them singletons, with 8% to 13% in the top ten. The sequenced sample consisted of peripheral blood. All receptors derive from a woman between 40 and 50 years old with COVID-19, enrolled during active disease.

This chain connects TRBV10-2 to TRBJ2-5; D perhaps matches TRBD1 (6 bases). This CDR3 spans 15 amino acids. The V gene's germline CDR1 is WSHSY and CDR2 SAAADI. V was pared by 5 bases and J by 1 base, with 14 bases between. CDR3 sequence (DNA): TGCGCCAGCAGTCCTTTCGGACAGCCCCAAGAGACCCAGTACTTC. Its translation is CASSPFGQPQETQYF.

V usage is TRBV6-1 and J usage is TRBJ2-1; weak D call: TRBD2 (7 bases). Trimming took off 2 bases at V and 4 bases at J, with 18 bases between the two ends. The CDR3 is 17 amino acids. CDR1 and CDR2 from the germline V gene are MNHNS and SASEGT. The CDR3 region is CASSERLGEGVYNEQFF. The CDR3 bases are TGTGCCAGCAGTGAAAGGTTGGGGGAGGGGGTTTACAATGAGCAGTTCTTC.

The CDR3 DNA sequence: TGTGCCAGCAGCTCCCGAACAGGGAACAGAAATGAGCAGTTCTTC. This translates into CASSSRTGNRNEQFF. This chain uses TRBV11-3 with TRBJ2-1; possibly TRBD1 for D (6 bases). V was cut by 4 bases and J by 7 bases, with 17 bases left in between. From germline, CDR1 is SGHNT and CDR2 YENEEA. The CDR3 is 15 amino acids.